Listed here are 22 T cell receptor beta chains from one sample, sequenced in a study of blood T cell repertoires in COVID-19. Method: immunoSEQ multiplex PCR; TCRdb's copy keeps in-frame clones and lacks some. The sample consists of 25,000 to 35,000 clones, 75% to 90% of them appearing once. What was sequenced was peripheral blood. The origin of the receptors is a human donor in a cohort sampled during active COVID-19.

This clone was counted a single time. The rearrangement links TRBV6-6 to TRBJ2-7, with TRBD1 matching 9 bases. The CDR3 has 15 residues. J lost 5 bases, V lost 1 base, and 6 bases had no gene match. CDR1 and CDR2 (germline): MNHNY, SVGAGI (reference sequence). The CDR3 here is CASSYLGQGTNEQYF. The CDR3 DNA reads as TGTGCCAGCAGTTACTTGGGACAGGGTACGAACGAGCAGTACTTC.

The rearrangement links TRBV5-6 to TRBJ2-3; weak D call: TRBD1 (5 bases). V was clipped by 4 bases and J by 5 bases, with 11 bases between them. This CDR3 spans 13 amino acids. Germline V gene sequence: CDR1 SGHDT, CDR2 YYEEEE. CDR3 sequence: CASSGLGVDTQYF. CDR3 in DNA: TGTGCCAGCAGCGGGCTAGGGGTAGATACGCAGTATTTT.

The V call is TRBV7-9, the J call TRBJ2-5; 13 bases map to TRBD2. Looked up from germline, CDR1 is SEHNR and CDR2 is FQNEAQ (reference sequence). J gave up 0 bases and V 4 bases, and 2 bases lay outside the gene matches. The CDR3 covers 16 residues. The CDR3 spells CASSYGTSGNQETQYF. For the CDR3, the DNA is TGTGCCAGCAGCTACGGGACTAGCGGGAACCAAGAGACCCAGTACTTC.

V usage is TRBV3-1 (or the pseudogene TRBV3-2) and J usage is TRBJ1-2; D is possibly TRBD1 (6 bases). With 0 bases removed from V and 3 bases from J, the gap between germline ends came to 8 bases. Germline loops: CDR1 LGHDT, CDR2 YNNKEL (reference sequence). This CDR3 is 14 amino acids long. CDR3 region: CASSQEGADYGYTF. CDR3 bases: TGTGCCAGCAGCCAAGAGGGGGCGGACTATGGCTACACCTTC.

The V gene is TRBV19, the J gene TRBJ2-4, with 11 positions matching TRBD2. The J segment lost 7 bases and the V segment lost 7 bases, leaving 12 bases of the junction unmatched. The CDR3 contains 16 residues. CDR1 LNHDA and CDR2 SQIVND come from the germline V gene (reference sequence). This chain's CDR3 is CASKGVLAGVGNIQYF. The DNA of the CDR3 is TGTGCCAGTAAGGGGGTACTAGCGGGAGTGGGGAACATTCAGTACTTC.

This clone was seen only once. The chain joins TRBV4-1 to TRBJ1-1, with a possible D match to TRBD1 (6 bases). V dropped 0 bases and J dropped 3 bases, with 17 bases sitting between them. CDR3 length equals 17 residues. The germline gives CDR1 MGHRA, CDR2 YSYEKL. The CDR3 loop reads CASSQDAQGFGDTEAFF. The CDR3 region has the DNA TGCGCCAGCAGCCAAGATGCCCAGGGGTTTGGGGACACTGAAGCTTTCTTT.

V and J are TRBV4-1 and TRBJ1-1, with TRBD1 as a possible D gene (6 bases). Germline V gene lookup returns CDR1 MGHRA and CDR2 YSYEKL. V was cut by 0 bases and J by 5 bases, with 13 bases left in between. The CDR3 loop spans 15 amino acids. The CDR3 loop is CASSQERAGVTEAFF. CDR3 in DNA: TGCGCCAGCAGCCAAGAACGGGCAGGGGTGACTGAAGCTTTCTTT.

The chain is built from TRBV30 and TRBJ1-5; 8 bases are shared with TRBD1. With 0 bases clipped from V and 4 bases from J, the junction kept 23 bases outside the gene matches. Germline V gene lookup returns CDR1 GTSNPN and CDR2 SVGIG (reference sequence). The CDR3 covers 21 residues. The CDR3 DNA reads TGTGCCTGGAGTGTGCGACCAAACCCAAGGACAGGGAGCAATTTAAATCAGCCCCAGCATTTT. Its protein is CAWSVRPNPRTGSNLNQPQHF.

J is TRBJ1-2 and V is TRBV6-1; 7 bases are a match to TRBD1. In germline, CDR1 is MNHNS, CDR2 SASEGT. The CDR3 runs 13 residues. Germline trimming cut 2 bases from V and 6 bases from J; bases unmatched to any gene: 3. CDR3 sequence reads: CASSEQGVHGYTF. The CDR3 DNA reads TGTGCCAGCAGTGAACAGGGGGTTCATGGCTACACCTTC.

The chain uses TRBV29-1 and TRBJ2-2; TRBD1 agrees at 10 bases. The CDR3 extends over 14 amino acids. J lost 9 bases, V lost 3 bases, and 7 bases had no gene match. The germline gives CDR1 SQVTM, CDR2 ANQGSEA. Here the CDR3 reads CSVEGQGKLRELFF. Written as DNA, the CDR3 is TGCAGCGTTGAGGGACAGGGGAAGCTAAGGGAGCTGTTTTTT.

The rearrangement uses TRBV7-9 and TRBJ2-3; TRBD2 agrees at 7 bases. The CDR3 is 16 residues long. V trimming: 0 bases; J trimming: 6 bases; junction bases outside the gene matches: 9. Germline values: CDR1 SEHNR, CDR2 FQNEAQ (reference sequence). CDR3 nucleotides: TGTGCCAGCAGCTTAGCGCGGGGAGGGGAGGCGGATACGCAGTATTTT. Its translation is CASSLARGGEADTQYF.

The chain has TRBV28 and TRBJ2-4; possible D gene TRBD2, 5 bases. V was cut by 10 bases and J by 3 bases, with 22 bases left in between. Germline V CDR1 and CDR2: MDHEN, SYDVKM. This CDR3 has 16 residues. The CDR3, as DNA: TGTGCCACCGATGCCGTCGGGGTTTTTGACAAAAACATTCAGTACTTC. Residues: CATDAVGVFDKNIQYF.

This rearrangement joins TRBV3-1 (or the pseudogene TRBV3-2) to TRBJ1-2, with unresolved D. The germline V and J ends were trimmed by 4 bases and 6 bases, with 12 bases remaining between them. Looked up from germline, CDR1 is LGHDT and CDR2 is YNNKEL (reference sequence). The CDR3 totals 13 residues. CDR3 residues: CASSPDIADGYTF. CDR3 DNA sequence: TGTGCCAGCAGCCCTGACATCGCTGATGGCTACACCTTC.

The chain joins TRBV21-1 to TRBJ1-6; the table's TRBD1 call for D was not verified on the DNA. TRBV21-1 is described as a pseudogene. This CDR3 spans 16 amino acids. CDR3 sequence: CASTLETGPVNSPLHF. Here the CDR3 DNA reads TGTGCCAGCACCCTAGAGACAGGCCCAGTGAATTCACCCCTCCACTTT.

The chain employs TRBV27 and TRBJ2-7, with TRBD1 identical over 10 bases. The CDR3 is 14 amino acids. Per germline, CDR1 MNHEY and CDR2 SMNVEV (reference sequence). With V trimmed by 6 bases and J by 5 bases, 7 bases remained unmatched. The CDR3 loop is CASSAGTGENEQYF. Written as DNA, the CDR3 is TGTGCCAGCAGCGCCGGGACAGGGGAAAACGAGCAGTACTTC.

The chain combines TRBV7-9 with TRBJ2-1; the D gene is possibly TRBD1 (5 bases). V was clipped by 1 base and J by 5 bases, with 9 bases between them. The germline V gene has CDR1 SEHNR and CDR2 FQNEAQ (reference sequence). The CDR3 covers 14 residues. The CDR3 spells CASSLVGDNNEQFF. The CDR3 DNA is TGTGCCAGCAGCTTAGTAGGGGATAACAATGAGCAGTTCTTC. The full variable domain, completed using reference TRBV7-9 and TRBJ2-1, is DTGVSQNPRHKITKRGQNVTFRCDPISEHNRLYWYRQTLGQGPEFLTYFQNEAQLEKSRLLSDRFSAERPKGSFSTLEIQRTEQGDSAMYLCASSLVGDNNEQFFGPGTRLTVL.

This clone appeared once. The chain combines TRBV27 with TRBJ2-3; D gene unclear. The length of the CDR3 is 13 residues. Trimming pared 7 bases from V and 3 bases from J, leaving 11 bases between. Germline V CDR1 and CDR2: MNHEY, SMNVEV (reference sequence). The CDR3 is CASMLYSTDTQYF. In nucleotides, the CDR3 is TGTGCCAGCATGCTGTACAGTACAGATACGCAGTATTTT.

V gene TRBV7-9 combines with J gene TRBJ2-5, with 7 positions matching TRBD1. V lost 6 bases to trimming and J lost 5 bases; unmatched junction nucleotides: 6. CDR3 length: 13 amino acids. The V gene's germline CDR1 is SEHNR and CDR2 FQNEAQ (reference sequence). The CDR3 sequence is CASRPTGVETQYF. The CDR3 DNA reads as TGTGCCAGCAGACCAACAGGGGTCGAGACCCAGTACTTC.

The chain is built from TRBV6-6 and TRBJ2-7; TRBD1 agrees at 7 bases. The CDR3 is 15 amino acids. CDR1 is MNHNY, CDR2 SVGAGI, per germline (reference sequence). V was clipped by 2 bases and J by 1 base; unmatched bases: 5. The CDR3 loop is CASSYVEQGSYEQYF. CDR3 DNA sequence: TGTGCCAGCAGTTACGTGGAACAGGGGTCCTACGAGCAGTACTTC.

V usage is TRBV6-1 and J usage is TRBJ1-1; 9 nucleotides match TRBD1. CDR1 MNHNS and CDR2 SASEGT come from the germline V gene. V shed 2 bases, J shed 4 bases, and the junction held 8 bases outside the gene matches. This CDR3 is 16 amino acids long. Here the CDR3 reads CASSESLVDRGTEAFF. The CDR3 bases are TGTGCCAGCAGTGAATCGTTAGTGGACAGGGGCACTGAAGCTTTCTTT.

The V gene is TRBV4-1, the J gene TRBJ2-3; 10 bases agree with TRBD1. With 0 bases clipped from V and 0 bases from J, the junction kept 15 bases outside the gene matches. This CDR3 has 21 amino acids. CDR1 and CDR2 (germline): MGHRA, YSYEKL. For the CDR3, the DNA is TGCGCCAGCAGCCAAGATGGGTTACGACAGGGGGCGGATTCTAGCACAGATACGCAGTATTTT. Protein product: CASSQDGLRQGADSSTDTQYF.

The CDR3 DNA reads as TGTGCCAGCAGCTTAGCGGGGACAGGGTTCGACGAGCAGTACTTC. Its translation is CASSLAGTGFDEQYF. V and J are TRBV7-2 and TRBJ2-7; 9 positions match TRBD1. The junction had 5 bases not matched to a gene; V was cut back by 0 bases and J by 5 bases. Germline V gives CDR1 SGHTA, CDR2 FQGNSA. The CDR3 totals 15 residues. The whole variable domain, filled in from reference TRBV7-2 and TRBJ2-7, reads GAGVSQSPSNKVTEKGKDVELRCDPISGHTALYWYRQSLGQGLEFLIYFQGNSAPDKSGLPSDRFSAERTGGSVSTLTIQRTQQEDSAVYLCASSLAGTGFDEQYFGPGTRLTVT.